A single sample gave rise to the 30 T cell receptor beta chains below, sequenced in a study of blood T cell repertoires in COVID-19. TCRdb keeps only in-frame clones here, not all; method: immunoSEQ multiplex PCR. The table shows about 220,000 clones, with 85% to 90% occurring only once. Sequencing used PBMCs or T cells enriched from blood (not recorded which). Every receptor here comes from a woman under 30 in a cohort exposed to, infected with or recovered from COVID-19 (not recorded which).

CDR3 nucleotide sequence: TGTGCCAGCAGTGAGCAGGGGCGCCAGTACAATGAGCAGTTCTTC. Its protein is CASSEQGRQYNEQFF. The chain has TRBV2 and TRBJ2-1; maybe TRBD1 (6 bases). The CDR3 totals 15 residues. V was clipped by 3 bases and J by 4 bases, with 13 bases between them. CDR1 and CDR2 from the germline V gene are SNHLY and FYNNEI.

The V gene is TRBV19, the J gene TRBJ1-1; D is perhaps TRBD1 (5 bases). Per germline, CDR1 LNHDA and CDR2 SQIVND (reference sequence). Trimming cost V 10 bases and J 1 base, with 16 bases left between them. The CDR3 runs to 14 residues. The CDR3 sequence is CAIPRGVPNTEAFF. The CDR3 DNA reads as TGTGCCATCCCCCGGGGGGTCCCGAACACTGAAGCTTTCTTT.

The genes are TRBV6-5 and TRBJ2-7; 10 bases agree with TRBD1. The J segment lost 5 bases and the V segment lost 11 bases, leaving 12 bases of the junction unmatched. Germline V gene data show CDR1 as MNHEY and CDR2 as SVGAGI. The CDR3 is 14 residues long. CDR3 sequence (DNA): TGTGCCGCTGACCGGACAGGGGGGATCAACGAGCAGTACTTC. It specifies CAADRTGGINEQYF.

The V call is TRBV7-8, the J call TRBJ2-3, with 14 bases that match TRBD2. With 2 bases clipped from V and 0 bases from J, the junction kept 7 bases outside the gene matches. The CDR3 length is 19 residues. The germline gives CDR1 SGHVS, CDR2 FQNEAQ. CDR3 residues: CASSLRGGTSGGSTDTQYF. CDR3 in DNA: TGTGCCAGCAGCTTAAGGGGCGGGACTAGCGGGGGTAGCACAGATACGCAGTATTTT.

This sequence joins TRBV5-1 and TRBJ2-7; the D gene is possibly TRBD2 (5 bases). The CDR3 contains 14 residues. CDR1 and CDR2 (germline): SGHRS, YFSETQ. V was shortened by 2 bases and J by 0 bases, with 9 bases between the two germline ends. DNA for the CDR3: TGCGCCAGCAGCTTCGAGGGCGGCTCCTACGAGCAGTACTTC. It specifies CASSFEGGSYEQYF.

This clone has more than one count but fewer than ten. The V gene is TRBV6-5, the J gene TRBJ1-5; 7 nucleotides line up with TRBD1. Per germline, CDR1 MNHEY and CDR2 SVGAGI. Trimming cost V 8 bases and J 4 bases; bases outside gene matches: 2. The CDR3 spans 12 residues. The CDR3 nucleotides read TGTGCCAGCGGACAGGTTAATCAGCCCCAGCATTTT. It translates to CASGQVNQPQHF.

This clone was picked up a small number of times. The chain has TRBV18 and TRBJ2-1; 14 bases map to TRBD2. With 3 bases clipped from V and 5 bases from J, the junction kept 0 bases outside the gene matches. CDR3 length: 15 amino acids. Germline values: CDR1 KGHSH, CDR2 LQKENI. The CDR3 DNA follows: TGTGCCAGCTCACCGGGACTAGCGGGGGACAATGAGCAGTTCTTC. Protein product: CASSPGLAGDNEQFF.

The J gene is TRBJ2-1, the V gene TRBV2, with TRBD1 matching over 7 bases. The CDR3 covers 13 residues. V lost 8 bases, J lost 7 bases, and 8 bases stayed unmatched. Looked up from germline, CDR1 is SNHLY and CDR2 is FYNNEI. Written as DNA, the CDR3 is TGTGCCAGCTCAGGGGGAGTGGGAAATGAGCAGTTCTTC. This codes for CASSGGVGNEQFF.

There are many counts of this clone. Here the CDR3 reads CASSALPPGGSGNTIYF. The CDR3 DNA reads TGTGCCAGCAGCGCTCTACCCCCAGGGGGCTCTGGAAACACCATATATTTT. This chain uses TRBV21-1 with TRBJ1-3; the D segment call TRBD1 is taken from the table without a DNA check. TRBV21-1 constitutes a pseudogene. The CDR3 consists of 17 residues.

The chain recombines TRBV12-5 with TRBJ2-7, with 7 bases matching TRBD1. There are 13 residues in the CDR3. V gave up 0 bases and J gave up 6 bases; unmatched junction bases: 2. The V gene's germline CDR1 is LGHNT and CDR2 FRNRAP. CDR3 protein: CASGLVQGSEQYF. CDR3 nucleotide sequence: TGTGCTAGTGGTTTGGTACAGGGGTCCGAGCAGTACTTC.

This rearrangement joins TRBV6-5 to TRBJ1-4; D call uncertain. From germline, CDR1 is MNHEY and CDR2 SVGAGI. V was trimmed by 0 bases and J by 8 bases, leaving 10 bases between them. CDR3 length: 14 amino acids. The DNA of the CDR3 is TGTGCCAGCAGTTACTCGAAGTACGGGGAAAAACTGTTTTTT. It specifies CASSYSKYGEKLFF.

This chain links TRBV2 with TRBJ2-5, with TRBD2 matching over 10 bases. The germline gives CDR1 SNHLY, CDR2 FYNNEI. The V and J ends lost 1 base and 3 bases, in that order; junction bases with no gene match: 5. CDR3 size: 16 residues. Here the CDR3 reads CASSEGLLAGEETQYF. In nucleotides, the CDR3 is TGTGCCAGCAGTGAAGGCCTTCTAGCGGGGGAAGAGACCCAGTACTTC.

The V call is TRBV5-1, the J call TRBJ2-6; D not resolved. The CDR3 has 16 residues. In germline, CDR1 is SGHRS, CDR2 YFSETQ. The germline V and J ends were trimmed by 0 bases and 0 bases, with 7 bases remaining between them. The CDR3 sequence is CASSLVSNSGANVLTF. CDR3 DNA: TGCGCCAGCAGCTTGGTTTCCAACTCTGGGGCCAACGTCCTGACTTTC. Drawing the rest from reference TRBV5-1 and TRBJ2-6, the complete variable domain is KAGVTQTPRYLIKTRGQQVTLSCSPISGHRSVSWYQQTPGQGLQFLFEYFSETQRNKGNFPGRFSGRQFSNSRSEMNVSTLELGDSALYLCASSLVSNSGANVLTFGAGSRLTVL.

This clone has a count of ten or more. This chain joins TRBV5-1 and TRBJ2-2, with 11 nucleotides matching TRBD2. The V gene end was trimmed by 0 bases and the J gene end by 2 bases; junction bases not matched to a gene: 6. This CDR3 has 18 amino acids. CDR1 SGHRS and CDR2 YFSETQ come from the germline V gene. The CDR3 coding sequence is TGCGCCAGCAGCTTGGTTGGTAGCGGGAGGGCCAACACCGGGGAGCTGTTTTTT. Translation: CASSLVGSGRANTGELFF.

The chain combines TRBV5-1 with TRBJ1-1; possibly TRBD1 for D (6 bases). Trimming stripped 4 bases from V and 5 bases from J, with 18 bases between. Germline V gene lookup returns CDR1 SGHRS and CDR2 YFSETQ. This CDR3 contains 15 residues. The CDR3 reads CASSPIPGDRTEAFF. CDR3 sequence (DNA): TGCGCCAGCAGCCCAATCCCAGGGGATCGGACTGAAGCTTTCTTT.

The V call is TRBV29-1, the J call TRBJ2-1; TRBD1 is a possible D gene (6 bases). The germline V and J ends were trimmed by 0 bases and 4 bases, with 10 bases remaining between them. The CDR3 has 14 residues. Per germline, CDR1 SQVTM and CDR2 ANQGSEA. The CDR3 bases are TGCAGCGTTGAAGAGTACGACAGGTACAATGAGCAGTTCTTC. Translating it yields CSVEEYDRYNEQFF.

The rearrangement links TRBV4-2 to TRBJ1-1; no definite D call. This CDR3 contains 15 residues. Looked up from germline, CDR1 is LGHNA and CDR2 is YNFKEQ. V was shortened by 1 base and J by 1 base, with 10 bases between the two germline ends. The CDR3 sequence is CASSQGAPRNTEAFF. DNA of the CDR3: TGTGCCAGCAGCCAAGGAGCCCCTCGGAACACTGAAGCTTTCTTT.

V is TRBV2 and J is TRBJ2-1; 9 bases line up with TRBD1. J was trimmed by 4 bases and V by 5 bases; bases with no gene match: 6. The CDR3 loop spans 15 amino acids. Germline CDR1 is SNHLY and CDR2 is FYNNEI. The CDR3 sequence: CASSPGDRAYNEQFF. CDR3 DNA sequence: TGTGCCAGCAGTCCAGGGGACAGGGCTTACAATGAGCAGTTCTTC. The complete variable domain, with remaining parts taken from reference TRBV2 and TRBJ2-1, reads EPEVTQTPSHQVTQMGQEVILRCVPISNHLYFYWYRQILGQKVEFLVSFYNNEISEKSEIFDDQFSVERPDGSNFTLKIRSTKLEDSAMYFCASSPGDRAYNEQFFGPGTRLTVL.

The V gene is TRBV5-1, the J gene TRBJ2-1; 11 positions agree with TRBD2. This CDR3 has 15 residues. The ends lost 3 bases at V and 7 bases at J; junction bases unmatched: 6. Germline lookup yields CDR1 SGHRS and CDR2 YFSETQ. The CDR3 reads CASSSLAGVGNEQFF. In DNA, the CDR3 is TGCGCCAGCAGCTCACTAGCGGGAGTAGGTAATGAGCAGTTCTTC.

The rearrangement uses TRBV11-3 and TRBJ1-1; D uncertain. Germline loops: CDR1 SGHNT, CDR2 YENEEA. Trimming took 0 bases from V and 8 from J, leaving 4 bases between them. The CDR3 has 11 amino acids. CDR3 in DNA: TGTGCCAGCAGCTTAGAACTCGAAGCTTTCTTT. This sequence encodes CASSLELEAFF.

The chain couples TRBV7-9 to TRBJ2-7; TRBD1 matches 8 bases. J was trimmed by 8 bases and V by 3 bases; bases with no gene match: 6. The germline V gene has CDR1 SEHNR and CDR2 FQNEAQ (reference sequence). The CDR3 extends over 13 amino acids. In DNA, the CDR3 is TGTGCCAGCAGCTTTAAAACAGGGGGTAAGCAGTACTTC. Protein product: CASSFKTGGKQYF.

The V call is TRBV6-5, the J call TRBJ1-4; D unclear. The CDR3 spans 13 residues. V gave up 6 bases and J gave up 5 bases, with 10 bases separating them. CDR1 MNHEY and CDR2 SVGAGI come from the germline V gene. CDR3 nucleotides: TGTGCCAGCAGGGGCCCACCGAATGAAAAACTGTTTTTT. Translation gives CASRGPPNEKLFF.

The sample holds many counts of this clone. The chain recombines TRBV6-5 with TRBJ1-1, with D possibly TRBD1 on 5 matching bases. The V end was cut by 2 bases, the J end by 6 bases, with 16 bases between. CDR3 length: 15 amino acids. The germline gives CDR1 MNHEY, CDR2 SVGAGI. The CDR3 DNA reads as TGTGCCAGCAGTTACGCTCGGGGGGTTAACCCTGAAGCTTTCTTT. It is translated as CASSYARGVNPEAFF.

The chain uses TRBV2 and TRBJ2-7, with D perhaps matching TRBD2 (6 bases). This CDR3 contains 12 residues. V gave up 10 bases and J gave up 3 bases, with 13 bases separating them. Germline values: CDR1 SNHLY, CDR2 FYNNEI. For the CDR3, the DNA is TGTGCCACCAGGGACGGGGGCTACGAGCAGTACTTC. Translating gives CATRDGGYEQYF.

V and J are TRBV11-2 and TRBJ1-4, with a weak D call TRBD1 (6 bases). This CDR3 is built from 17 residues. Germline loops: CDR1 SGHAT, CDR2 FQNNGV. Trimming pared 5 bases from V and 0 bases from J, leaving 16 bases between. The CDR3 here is CASSRGRGFATNEKLFF. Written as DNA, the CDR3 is TGTGCCAGCAGCCGTGGGAGGGGGTTCGCAACTAATGAAAAACTGTTTTTT. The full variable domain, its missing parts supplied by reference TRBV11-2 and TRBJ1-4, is EAGVAQSPRYKIIEKRQSVAFWCNPISGHATLYWYQQILGQGPKLLIQFQNNGVVDDSQLPKDRFSAERLKGVDSTLKIQPAKLEDSAVYLCASSRGRGFATNEKLFFGSGTQLSVL.

The CDR3 DNA follows: TGTGCCATCAGTGAGTCAACTTATGGCTACACCTTC. It is translated as CAISESTYGYTF. The chain joins TRBV10-3 to TRBJ1-2; D is unresolved. In germline, CDR1 is ENHRY, CDR2 SYGVKD. The V gene lost 0 bases and the J gene lost 5 bases, with 4 bases spanning the gap. There are 12 residues in the CDR3.

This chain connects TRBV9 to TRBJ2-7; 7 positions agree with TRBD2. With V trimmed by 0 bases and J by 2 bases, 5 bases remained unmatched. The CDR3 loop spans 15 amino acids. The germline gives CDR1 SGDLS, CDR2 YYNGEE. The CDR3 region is CASSVGEGTTYEQYF. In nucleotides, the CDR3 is TGTGCCAGCAGCGTAGGCGAGGGGACTACCTACGAGCAGTACTTC.

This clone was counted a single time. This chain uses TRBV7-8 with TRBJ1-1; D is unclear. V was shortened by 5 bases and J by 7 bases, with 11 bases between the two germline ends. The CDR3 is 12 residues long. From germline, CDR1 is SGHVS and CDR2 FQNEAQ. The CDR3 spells CASSPVQYEAFF. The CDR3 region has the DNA TGTGCCAGCAGCCCAGTACAATATGAAGCTTTCTTT.

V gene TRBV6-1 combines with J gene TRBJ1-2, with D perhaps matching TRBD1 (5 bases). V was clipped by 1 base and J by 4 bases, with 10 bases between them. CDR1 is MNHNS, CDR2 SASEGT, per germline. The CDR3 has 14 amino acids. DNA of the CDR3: TGTGCCAGCAGTGAAGTTCAGGGTGGCTATGGCTACACCTTC. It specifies CASSEVQGGYGYTF.

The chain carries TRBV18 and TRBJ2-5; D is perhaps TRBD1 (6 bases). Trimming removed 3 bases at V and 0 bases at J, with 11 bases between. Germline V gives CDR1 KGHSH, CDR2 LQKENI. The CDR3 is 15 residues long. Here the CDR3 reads CASSPTTGYQETQYF. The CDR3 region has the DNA TGTGCCAGCTCACCCACTACAGGGTACCAAGAGACCCAGTACTTC.